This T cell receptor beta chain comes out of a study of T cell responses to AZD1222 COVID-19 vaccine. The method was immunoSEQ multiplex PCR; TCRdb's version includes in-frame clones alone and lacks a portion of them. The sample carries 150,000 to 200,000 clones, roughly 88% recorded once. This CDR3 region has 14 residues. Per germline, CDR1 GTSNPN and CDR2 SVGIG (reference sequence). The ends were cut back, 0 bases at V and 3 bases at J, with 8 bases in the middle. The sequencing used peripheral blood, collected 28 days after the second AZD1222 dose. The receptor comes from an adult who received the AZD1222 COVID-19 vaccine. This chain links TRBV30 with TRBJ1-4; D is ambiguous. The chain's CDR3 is CAWSVSSSNEKLFF. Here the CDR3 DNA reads TGTGCCTGGAGTGTCTCTTCCTCTAATGAAAAACTGTTTTTT. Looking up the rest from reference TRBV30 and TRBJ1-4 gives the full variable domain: SQTIHQWPATLVQPVGSPLSLECTVEGTSNPNLYWYRQAAGRGLQLLFYSVGIGQISSEVPQNLSASRPQDRQFILSSKKLLLSDSGFYLCAWSVSSSNEKLFFGSGTQLSVL.